What follows is one TCR beta chain and its context. Its matching antigen is unknown. The isolated RNA, all of it, was reverse transcribed, so expressed TCRB transcripts were what got sequenced. Data came from immunoSEQ multiplex PCR; TCRdb stores just in-frame clones and leaves some out. Seen here are over 120,000 clones, 13% observed once, and the top ten hold roughly 1.3%. This entry is derived from a study of beta chain features in type 1 diabetes. The study's findings and limits: In every one of the four CD4+ subsets, TCRB CDR3s were moderately but significantly shorter in Type 1 diabetes patients.

Germline values: CDR1 SGDLS, CDR2 YYNGEE. V gave up 0 bases and J gave up 0 bases, with 7 bases separating them. The CDR3 has 15 residues. This TCR was sampled from a man aged 18 to 29 with type 1 diabetes. Sequences were obtained from central memory CD4+ T cells from blood. The chain links TRBV9 to TRBJ1-5, with D uncertain. CDR3 residues: CASSVGGSSNQPQHF. The CDR3 coding sequence is TGTGCCAGCAGCGTAGGGGGATCTAGCAATCAGCCCCAGCATTTT.